This T cell receptor beta chain was profiled in a study of T cell responses to AZD1222 COVID-19 vaccine. General study findings and limits: Repertoire sampling occurred only after the peak T cell response.

The CDR3 has 15 residues. The germline V gene encodes CDR1 MDHEN and CDR2 SYDVKM. Trimming pared 6 bases from V and 3 bases from J, leaving 15 bases between. A note on this clone: The antigen is undetermined.

Assay: immunoSEQ multiplex PCR; the TCRdb copy retains only in-frame clones and omits some. The sample includes some 100,000 clones, approximately 87% of them seen just once. The V and J genes are TRBV28 and TRBJ2-4, with D perhaps TRBD1 or TRBD2 (5 bases each). The receptor was isolated from an adult in good health. Specimen: peripheral blood, collected on day 0 of AZD1222 vaccination. The CDR3 sequence is CASSRGELGKNIQYF. The CDR3 DNA sequence: TGTGCCAGCAGCCGAGGGGAATTGGGCAAAAACATTCAGTACTTC. Full variable domain (outside the CDR3, taken from reference TRBV28 and TRBJ2-4): DVKVTQSSRYLVKRTGEKVFLECVQDMDHENMFWYRQDPGLGLRLIYFSYDVKMKEKGDIPEGYSVSREKKERFSLILESASTNQTSMYLCASSRGELGKNIQYFGAGTRLSVL.